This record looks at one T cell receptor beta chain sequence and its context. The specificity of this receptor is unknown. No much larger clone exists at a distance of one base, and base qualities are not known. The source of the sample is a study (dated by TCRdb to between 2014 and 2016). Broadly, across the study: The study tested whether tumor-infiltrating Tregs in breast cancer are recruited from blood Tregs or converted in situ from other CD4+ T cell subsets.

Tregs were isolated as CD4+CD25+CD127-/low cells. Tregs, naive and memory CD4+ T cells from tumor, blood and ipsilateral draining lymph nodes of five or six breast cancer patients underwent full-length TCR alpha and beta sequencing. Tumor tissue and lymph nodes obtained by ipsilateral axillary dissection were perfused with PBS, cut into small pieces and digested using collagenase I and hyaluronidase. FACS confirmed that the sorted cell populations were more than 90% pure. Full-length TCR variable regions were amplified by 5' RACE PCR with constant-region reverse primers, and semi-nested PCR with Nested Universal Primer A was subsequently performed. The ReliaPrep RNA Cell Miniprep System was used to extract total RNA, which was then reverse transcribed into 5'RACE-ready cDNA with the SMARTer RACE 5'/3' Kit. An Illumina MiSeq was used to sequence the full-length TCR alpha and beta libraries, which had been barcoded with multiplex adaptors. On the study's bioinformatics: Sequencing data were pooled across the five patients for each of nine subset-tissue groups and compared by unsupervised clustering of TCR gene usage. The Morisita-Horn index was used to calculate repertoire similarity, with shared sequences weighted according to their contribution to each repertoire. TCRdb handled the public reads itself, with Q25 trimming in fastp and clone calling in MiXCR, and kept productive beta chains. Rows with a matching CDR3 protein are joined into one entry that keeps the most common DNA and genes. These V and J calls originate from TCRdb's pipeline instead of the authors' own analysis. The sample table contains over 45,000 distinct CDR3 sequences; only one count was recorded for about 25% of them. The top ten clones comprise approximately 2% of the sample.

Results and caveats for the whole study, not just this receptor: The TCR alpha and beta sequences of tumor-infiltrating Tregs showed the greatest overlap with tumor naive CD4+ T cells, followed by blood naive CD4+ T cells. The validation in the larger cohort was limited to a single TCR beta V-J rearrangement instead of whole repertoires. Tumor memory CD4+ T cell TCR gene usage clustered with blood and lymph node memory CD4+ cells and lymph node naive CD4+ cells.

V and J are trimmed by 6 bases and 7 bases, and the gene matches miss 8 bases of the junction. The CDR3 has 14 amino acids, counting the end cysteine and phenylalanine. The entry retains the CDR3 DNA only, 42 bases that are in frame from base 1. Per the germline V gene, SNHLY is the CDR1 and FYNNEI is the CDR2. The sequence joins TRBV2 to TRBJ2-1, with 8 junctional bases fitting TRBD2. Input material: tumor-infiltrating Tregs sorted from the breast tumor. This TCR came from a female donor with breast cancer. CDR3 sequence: CASRMASGSNEQFF. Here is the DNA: TGTGCCAGCAGGATGGCTAGCGGGTCGAATGAGCAGTTCTTC.